This entry concerns a single TCR beta chain. Germline loops: CDR1 MDHEN, CDR2 SYDVKM. CDR3 length: 13 amino acids. V dropped 7 bases and J dropped 1; count of bases not matched to a gene: 2. The sample belongs to a study of blood T cell repertoires in COVID-19. Looking at the study overall: The samples span acute and convalescent COVID-19 from the United States, Italy and Spain. Sample material is recorded as cDNA or gDNA derived from T cells, B-cell-depleted T cells, or PBMCs.

Generated by immunoSEQ multiplex PCR, the TCRdb table keeps only in-frame clones and is missing some. The sample has over 110,000 clones, roughly 84% seen once. The sample was peripheral blood. The clonotype comes from a man aged 55 to 70 with active or convalescent COVID-19. J is TRBJ1-1 and V is TRBV28; 8 nucleotides match TRBD1. The CDR3 nucleotides read TGTGCCAGCAAGGGACAGGAGAACACTGAAGCTTTCTTT. It codes for CASKGQENTEAFF.